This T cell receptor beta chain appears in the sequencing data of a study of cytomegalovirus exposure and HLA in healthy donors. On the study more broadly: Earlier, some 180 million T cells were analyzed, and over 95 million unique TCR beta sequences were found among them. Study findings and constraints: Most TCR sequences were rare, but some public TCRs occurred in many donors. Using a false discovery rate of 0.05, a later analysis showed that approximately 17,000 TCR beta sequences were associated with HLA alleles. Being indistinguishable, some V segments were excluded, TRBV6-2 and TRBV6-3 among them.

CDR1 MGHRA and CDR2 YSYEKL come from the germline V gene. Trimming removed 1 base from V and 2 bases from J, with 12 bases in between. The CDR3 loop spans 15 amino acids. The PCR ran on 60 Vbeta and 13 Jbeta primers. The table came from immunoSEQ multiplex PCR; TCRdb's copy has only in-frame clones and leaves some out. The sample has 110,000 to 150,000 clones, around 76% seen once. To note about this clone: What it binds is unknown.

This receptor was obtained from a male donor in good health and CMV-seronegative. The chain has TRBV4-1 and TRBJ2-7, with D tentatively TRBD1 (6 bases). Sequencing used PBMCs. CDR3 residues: CASSQGGQITYEQYF. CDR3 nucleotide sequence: TGCGCCAGCAGCCAAGGGGGACAAATCACCTACGAGCAGTACTTC.